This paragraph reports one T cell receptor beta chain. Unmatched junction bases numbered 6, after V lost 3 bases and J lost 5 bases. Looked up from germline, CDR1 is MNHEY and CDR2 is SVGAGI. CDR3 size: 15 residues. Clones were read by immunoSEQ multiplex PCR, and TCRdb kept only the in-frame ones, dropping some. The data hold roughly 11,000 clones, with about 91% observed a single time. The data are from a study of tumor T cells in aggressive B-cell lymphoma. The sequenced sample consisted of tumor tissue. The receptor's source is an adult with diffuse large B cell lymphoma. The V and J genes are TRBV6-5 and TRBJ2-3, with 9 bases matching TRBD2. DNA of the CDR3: TGTGCCAGCAGTTATGGCGGGAGGGGGAGAGATACGCAGTATTTT. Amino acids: CASSYGGRGRDTQYF.